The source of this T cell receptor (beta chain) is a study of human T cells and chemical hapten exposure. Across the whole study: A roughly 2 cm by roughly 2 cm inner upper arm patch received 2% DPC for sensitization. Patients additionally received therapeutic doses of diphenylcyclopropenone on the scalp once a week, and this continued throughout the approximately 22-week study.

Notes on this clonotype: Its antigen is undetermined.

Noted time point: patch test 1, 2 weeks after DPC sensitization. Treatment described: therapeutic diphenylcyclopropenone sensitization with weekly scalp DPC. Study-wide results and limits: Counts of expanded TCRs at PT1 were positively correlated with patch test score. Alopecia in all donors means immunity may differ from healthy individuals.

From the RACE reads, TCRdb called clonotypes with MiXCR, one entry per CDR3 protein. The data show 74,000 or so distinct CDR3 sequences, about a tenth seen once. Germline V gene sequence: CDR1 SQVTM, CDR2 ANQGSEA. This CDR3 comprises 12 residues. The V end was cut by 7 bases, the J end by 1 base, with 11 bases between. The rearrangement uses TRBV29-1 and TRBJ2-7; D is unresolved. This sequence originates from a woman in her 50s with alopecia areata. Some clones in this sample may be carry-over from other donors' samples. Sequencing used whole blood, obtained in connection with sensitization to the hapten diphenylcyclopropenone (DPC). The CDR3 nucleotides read TGCAGCGCATCCGGACCATCCTACGAGCAGTACTTC. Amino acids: CSASGPSYEQYF.